This T cell receptor beta chain appears in the sequencing data of a study of T cells after yellow fever vaccination (dated by TCRdb to about 2019). Broadly, across the study: Libraries from fractions with low cell numbers were prepared with the SMART-Seq v4 Ultra Low Input RNA kit. To follow T-cell clones before and after primary and booster YFV17D yellow fever vaccination, bulk TCR alpha and beta repertoires were sequenced over time. Two healthy male donors, one aged 18 to 30 and one aged 30 to 40 years, made up the cohort. Blood was drawn at multiple timepoints before and after primary and secondary immunization, with bulk PBMC replicates and cell subsets isolated. Results and caveats for the whole study, not just this receptor: Because only a couple of donors were included in the study, the extent to which the findings can be generalized is limited. FACS-sorted repertoires could contain abundant contaminating clonotypes from the bulk population, so computational filtering was required. A small fraction of clonotypes showed up in both the CD4 and CD8 compartments, probably as a result of convergent recombination. After the booster, most clones that had expanded after primary vaccination were detected again (around 97% of CD4 and around 88% of CD8), suggesting broad maintenance of memory. The secondary T-cell response was weaker than the primary response but faster, peaking on day 5 instead of day 15.

Clipping removes 2 bases from V and 8 bases from J, with 7 as the unmatched junction base count. Looking up the germline V gene yields CDR1 SGHRS and CDR2 YFSETQ. Inclusive of the bounding cysteine and phenylalanine, the CDR3 is 14 residues long. The sequence is cut down to CDR3 DNA, 42 bases in frame from base 1. The sample's treatment or condition label, in plain terms: live attenuated yellow fever vaccine strain. At each blood-draw timepoint, two biological replicates of bulk PBMCs were obtained. A standard Ficoll-Paque protocol was used to isolate PBMCs from peripheral blood. TriZol was used to extract RNA from bulk PBMCs, CD4 and CD8 fractions, and dextramer-positive and dextramer-negative fractions. TCR cDNA was synthesized by 5'RACE template switching, which introduced a universal primer site and unique molecular identifiers. Priming of cDNA synthesis was performed from both the TCR alpha and TCR beta constant segments. Library amplification used two PCR steps, and the second PCR step added sample barcodes and sequencing adapters. Libraries were sequenced on Illumina HiSeq 2500 (2x100 bp) or NovaSeq (2x150 bp). The source study handled its data this way. Reads were demultiplexed and collapsed into UMI consensus sequences with MIGEC, and V(D)J alignment was performed with MiXCR. Vaccine-responding clonotypes were defined with edgeR using replicate PBMC samples, requiring FDR below 0.01 and a log2 fold change above 5 up to day 15. Each bulk clonotype was labeled CD4 or CD8 based on which sequenced repertoire, CD4 or CD8, contained the clonotype at higher abundance. Using fastp at Q25 and MiXCR, TCRdb reprocessed the public reads and kept productive beta chains. Under each unique CDR3 protein, matching rows form one entry showing the most common genes and DNA. TCRdb's processing, not the study's, gives the V and J calls here. The sample records around 400,000 distinct CDR3 sequences, approximately 10% of which are singletons. The biggest ten clones account for around 19% of the sample.

This clonotype showed up just a few times. Which antigen it targets is not known. Per-nucleotide qualities are absent, and no much larger clonotype sits a single base away. The material sequenced was PBMCs, taken on the day of the first yellow fever vaccination. The clonotype was recovered from a man aged 18 to 35 who received the YFV17D yellow fever vaccine. The chain is encoded by TRBV5-1 joined to TRBJ2-3; 8 bases in the junction line up with TRBD2. The DNA is as follows: TGCGCCAGCAGCTTCTGGACTAGCTCTGGTACGCAGTATTTT. Its protein product is CASSFWTSSGTQYF. This CDR3, with the reference TRBV5-1 and TRBJ2-3 proteins standing in past its ends, gives the full variable domain KAGVTQTPRYLIKTRGQQVTLSCSPISGHRSVSWYQQTPGQGLQFLFEYFSETQRNKGNFPGRFSGRQFSNSRSEMNVSTLELGDSALYLCASSFWTSSGTQYFGPGTRLTVL.